Included here is one TCR beta chain sequence, with context. Its antigen is currently unknown. J gave up 4 bases and V 5 bases, and 7 bases lay outside the gene matches. CDR1 and CDR2 (germline): SGHAT, FQDESV (reference sequence). The CDR3 contains 15 residues. This entry comes from a study of T cell responses to AZD1222 COVID-19 vaccine. General observations from the study: In a largely white British group with more females than males, clonal diversity was possibly underestimated. Seropositivity was recorded at baseline in only a handful of AZD1222 recipients.

The method was immunoSEQ multiplex PCR; TCRdb's version includes in-frame clones alone and lacks a portion of them. The sample includes some 190,000 clones, about nine tenths of them seen just once. The TCR originated in an adult who received the AZD1222 COVID-19 vaccine. This specimen consisted of peripheral blood, obtained 28 days after the second AZD1222 dose. The rearrangement uses TRBV11-1 and TRBJ2-2; 7 bases agree with TRBD2. The CDR3 bases are TGTGCCAGCAGCCCACCGGGGAGGGGCACCGGGGAGCTGTTTTTT. It is translated as CASSPPGRGTGELFF.